One sample yielded the 2 T cell receptor beta chains listed below, sequenced in a study of shared clonotypes between healthy human individuals. Only CD45RO-negative cells positively selected for CCR7 counted as naive CD8 cells, so terminally differentiated effector memory CD45RA+ cells were excluded. Only in-frame clones appear in the TCRdb table, and some are missing; sequencing was by immunoSEQ multiplex PCR. Here the sample spans a few million clones, about 93% being singletons. Input material: naive CD8+ T cells from PBMCs. The source is a man younger than 35 in good health. Some clones in this sample may be carry-over from other donors' samples.

There are a few counts of this clone. V usage is TRBV2 and J usage is TRBJ1-4, with unresolved D. V lost 1 base and J lost 7, with 13 bases in between. Germline V gene data show CDR1 as SNHLY and CDR2 as FYNNEI. The CDR3 contains 15 residues. CDR3 region: CASSEGAAHREKLFF. The CDR3 coding sequence is TGTGCCAGCAGTGAAGGGGCAGCCCACCGTGAAAAACTGTTTTTT.

The gene calls are TRBV29-1 and TRBJ2-2, with unresolved D. There are 12 residues in the CDR3. The V gene lost 7 bases and the J gene lost 0 bases, with 6 bases spanning the gap. The germline V gene has CDR1 SQVTM and CDR2 ANQGSEA. As DNA, the CDR3 is TGCAGCGCACACTCGAACACCGGGGAGCTGTTTTTT. It codes for CSAHSNTGELFF.